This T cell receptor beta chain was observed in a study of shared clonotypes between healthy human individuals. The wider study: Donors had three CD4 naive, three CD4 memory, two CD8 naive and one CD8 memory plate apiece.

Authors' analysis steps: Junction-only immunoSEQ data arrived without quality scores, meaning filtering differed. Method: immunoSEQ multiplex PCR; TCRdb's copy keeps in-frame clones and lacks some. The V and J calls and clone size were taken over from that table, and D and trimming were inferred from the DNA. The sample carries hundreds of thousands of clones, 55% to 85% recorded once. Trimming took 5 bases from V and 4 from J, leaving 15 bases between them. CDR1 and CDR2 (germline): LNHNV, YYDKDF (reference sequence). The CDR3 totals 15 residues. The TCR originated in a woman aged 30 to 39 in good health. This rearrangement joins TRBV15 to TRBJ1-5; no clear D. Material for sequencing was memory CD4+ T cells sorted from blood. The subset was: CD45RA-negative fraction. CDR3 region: CATSQTRTLNQPQHF. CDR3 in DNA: TGTGCCACCAGCCAAACCCGGACCCTAAATCAGCCCCAGCATTTT.